The 7 T cell receptor beta chains below were found in one sample sequenced in a study of T cells in Graves' hyperthyroidism and ophthalmopathy. Amplification of TCR beta CDR3 regions was performed using RNA transcripts as template. HTBI primers were used for first-round RT-PCR of the TCR CDR3. TCRdb redid the calling of the multiplex PCR reads with MiXCR, one entry per CDR3 protein. The sample lists about 460,000 distinct CDR3 sequences; 20% to 25% were seen once. The sequenced material came from blood. The receptors were gathered from a woman in her 70s with Graves' ophthalmopathy.

The genes are TRBV6-2 or TRBV6-3 and TRBJ2-5, with 13 bases fitting TRBD2. V gave up 1 base and J gave up 5 bases; unmatched junction bases: 7. The CDR3 extends over 17 amino acids. Germline CDR1 and CDR2: MNHEY and SVGEGT. CDR3 amino acids: CASSYYGLAGVGETQYF. DNA of the CDR3: TGTGCCAGCAGTTACTACGGACTAGCGGGAGTTGGGGAGACCCAGTACTTC.

This clonotype was counted only a few times. The J gene is TRBJ2-7, the V gene TRBV6-2 or TRBV6-3, with TRBD2 identical over 7 bases. J was trimmed by 3 bases and V by 6 bases; bases with no gene match: 8. Germline V gives CDR1 MNHEY, CDR2 SVGEGT. This CDR3 has 14 residues. Written as DNA, the CDR3 is TGTGCCAGCAGGGCGATGGCTAGCGGCTACGAGCAGTACTTC. Its protein product is CASRAMASGYEQYF.

This clonotype was observed at least ten times. This may come from a read error, since a much larger clone is one base off. This sequence joins TRBV3-1 and TRBJ1-1; no reliable D call. The CDR3 sequence is 12 residues long. Germline values: CDR1 LGHDT, CDR2 YNNKEL (reference sequence). V lost 6 bases and J 0 bases, leaving 5 bases between the germline ends. The CDR3 sequence: CASSLMNTEAFF. The CDR3 bases are TGTGCCAGCAGTTTAATGAACACTGAAGCTTTCTTT. Variable domain in full (rest from reference TRBV3-1 and TRBJ1-1): DTAVSQTPKYLVTQMGNDKSIKCEQNLGHDTMYWYKQDSKKFLKIMFSYNNKELIINETVPNRFSPKSPDKAHLNLHINSLELGDSAVYFCASSLMNTEAFFGQGTRLTVV.

This clonotype was counted only a few times. The rearrangement joins TRBV20-1 to TRBJ2-2; 8 bases are a match to TRBD2. Per the germline V gene, CDR1 is DFQATT and CDR2 is SNEGSKA (reference sequence). V dropped 6 bases and J dropped 4; count of bases not matched to a gene: 10. The CDR3 has 15 residues. This CDR3 reads CSALGTGRGTGELFF. The CDR3 DNA follows: TGCAGTGCCCTAGGTACCGGGAGGGGCACCGGGGAGCTGTTTTTT.

This clonotype has a count of ten or more. The chain joins TRBV2 to TRBJ1-2; no firm D call. Germline values: CDR1 SNHLY, CDR2 FYNNEI. The CDR3 loop spans 15 amino acids. V was cut by 8 bases and J by 1 base, with 17 bases left in between. For the CDR3, the DNA is TGTGCCAGCGGCCGGCACGTATGGAGTAACTATGGCTACACCTTC. This encodes CASGRHVWSNYGYTF.

The chain carries TRBV18 and TRBJ2-1; D is unclear. This CDR3 contains 15 residues. Germline loops: CDR1 KGHSH, CDR2 LQKENI. Trimming pared 2 bases from V and 0 bases from J, leaving 8 bases between. The CDR3 spells CASSPGSSSYNEQFF. The DNA of the CDR3 is TGTGCCAGCTCACCAGGGTCTAGCTCCTACAATGAGCAGTTCTTC. The full variable domain, with the rest looked up from reference TRBV18 and TRBJ2-1, is NAGVMQNPRHLVRRRGQEARLRCSPMKGHSHVYWYRQLPEEGLKFMVYLQKENIIDESGMPKERFSAEFPKEGPSILRIQQVVRGDSAAYFCASSPGSSSYNEQFFGPGTRLTVL.

This clonotype was counted at least ten times. The chain combines TRBV6-2 or TRBV6-3 with TRBJ2-1; perhaps TRBD2 as D (6 bases). Germline-derived CDR1 and CDR2 are MNHEY and SVGEGT. The CDR3 is 17 amino acids. Trimming took 6 bases from V and 2 from J, leaving 20 bases between them. As DNA, the CDR3 is TGTGCCAGCAGCACTAACACCCGACTAGTACCCTACAATGAGCAGTTCTTC. Its translation is CASSTNTRLVPYNEQFF.